Presented here are 27 T cell receptor beta chains from one specimen sequenced in a study of shared clonotypes between healthy human individuals. Assay used: immunoSEQ multiplex PCR; TCRdb lists only in-frame clones, some missing. Counted here are some 1.4 million clones, around 97% occurring once; the ten biggest clones make up 0.95% to 1.5%. Material: naive CD4+ T cells sorted from blood. Subset: CD45RA+ positively selected. The receptors originated from a man in his thirties or forties in good health.

This chain links TRBV7-8 with TRBJ2-1; 7 bases fit TRBD2. Germline CDR1 is SGHVS and CDR2 is FQNEAQ. J gave up 4 bases and V 5 bases, and 8 bases lay outside the gene matches. This CDR3 is built from 15 residues. The chain's CDR3 is CASSLTSVGYNEQFF. CDR3 in DNA: TGTGCCAGCAGCCTTACTAGCGTAGGGTACAATGAGCAGTTCTTC.

This chain links TRBV11-2 with TRBJ2-5; perhaps TRBD1 as D (5 bases). V was shortened by 4 bases and J by 4 bases, with 10 bases between the two germline ends. In germline, CDR1 is SGHAT, CDR2 FQNNGV. CDR3 length: 13 residues. The CDR3 loop is CASSSRGRETQYF. The CDR3 DNA reads TGTGCCAGCAGCTCAAGGGGTCGAGAGACCCAGTACTTC.

As to this clone: Other DNA sequences within the sample encode an identical CDR3. V and J are TRBV29-1 and TRBJ2-7; TRBD1 is a possible D gene (5 bases). Looked up from germline, CDR1 is SQVTM and CDR2 is ANQGSEA. Trimming took off 5 bases at V and 1 base at J, with 9 bases between the two ends. The CDR3 consists of 12 residues. The CDR3, as DNA: TGCAGCGTTCTAGGGGTTTCCTACGAGCAGTACTTC. Its protein is CSVLGVSYEQYF.

This clone was detected only once. The rearrangement links TRBV11-2 to TRBJ2-3; 11 bases match TRBD2. The CDR3 is made up of 17 amino acids. V was clipped by 0 bases and J by 7 bases; unmatched bases: 9. Germline values: CDR1 SGHAT, CDR2 FQNNGV. This CDR3 reads CASSLDSLAGGPYTQYF. The CDR3 DNA follows: TGTGCCAGCAGCTTAGACTCCCTAGCGGGAGGACCTTATACGCAGTATTTT.

The genes are TRBV11-2 and TRBJ2-5; D perhaps matches TRBD2 (7 bases). V lost 5 bases, J lost 3 bases, and 19 bases lay in between. The CDR3 contains 16 residues. Germline CDR1 reads SGHAT; CDR2 reads FQNNGV. The CDR3 coding sequence is TGTGCCAGCAGCCCCTGGGGGCCTCGGGGGGAAGAGACCCAGTACTTC. Its protein product is CASSPWGPRGEETQYF.

For the CDR3, the DNA is TGTGCCAGCAGCCACGGGACAGGGGTCGGAGAAAAACTGTTTTTT. This codes for CASSHGTGVGEKLFF. The chain carries TRBV11-3 and TRBJ1-4, with 10 bases identical to TRBD1. This CDR3 region has 15 residues. The germline V gene encodes CDR1 SGHNT and CDR2 YENEEA. J was trimmed by 8 bases and V by 5 bases; bases with no gene match: 8. The whole variable domain, remainder taken from reference TRBV11-3 and TRBJ1-4, is EAGVVQSPRYKIIEKKQPVAFWCNPISGHNTLYWYLQNLGQGPELLIRYENEEAVDDSQLPKDRFSAERLKGVDSTLKIQPAELGDSAVYLCASSHGTGVGEKLFFGSGTQLSVL.

The J gene is TRBJ1-2, the V gene TRBV28; D is unclear. Trimming pared 2 bases from V and 5 bases from J, leaving 15 bases between. The CDR3 spans 15 residues. Germline CDR1 MDHEN, CDR2 SYDVKM. The CDR3 region has the DNA TGTGCCAGCAGTTTACCCGCAGGCAAGCTTTATGGCTACACCTTC. Protein sequence: CASSLPAGKLYGYTF.

The chain has TRBV18 and TRBJ2-1, with TRBD2 identical over 9 bases. Trimming at V came to 0 bases and at J to 5 bases, leaving 8 bases not matched to a gene. CDR1 is KGHSH, CDR2 LQKENI, per germline. The CDR3 loop spans 17 amino acids. Written as DNA, the CDR3 is TGTGCCAGCTCACCACCGGGTAGCGGGGGAAGAAACAATGAGCAGTTCTTC. This translates into CASSPPGSGGRNNEQFF.

The V call is TRBV5-8, the J call TRBJ1-1; no clear D gene. In germline, CDR1 is SGHTS, CDR2 YDEGEE. Trimming left V 3 bases short and J 6 bases short, with 9 bases between. The CDR3 has 12 residues. The CDR3 DNA follows: TGTGCCAGCAGCTCCGGCCGCCCTGAAGCTTTCTTT. It specifies CASSSGRPEAFF.

This chain connects TRBV6-5 to TRBJ1-4, with TRBD1 matching over 7 bases. Germline V gene sequence: CDR1 MNHEY, CDR2 SVGAGI. The CDR3 totals 15 residues. V was pared by 6 bases and J by 5 bases, with 9 bases of the junction left unmatched. The DNA of the CDR3 is TGTGCCAGCAGGGCTTCAGGGGGTTCGAATGAAAAACTGTTTTTT. Its translation is CASRASGGSNEKLFF.

This clone was seen once. The V gene is TRBV28, the J gene TRBJ1-5; D is unresolved. The germline V gene has CDR1 MDHEN and CDR2 SYDVKM. V lost 1 base to trimming and J lost 10 bases, with 5 bases between them. The CDR3 extends over 11 amino acids. CDR3 bases: TGTGCCAGCAGTTTATCCCCTCCCCAGCATTTT. This codes for CASSLSPPQHF.

The DNA of the CDR3 is TGCGCCAGCAGCTTCGCGTCAGAAGTCGAGCAGTACTTC. It translates to CASSFASEVEQYF. The V call is TRBV5-1, the J call TRBJ2-7; D gene ambiguous. CDR3 length: 13 amino acids. V was shortened by 2 bases and J by 6 bases, with 12 bases between the two germline ends. Per the germline V gene, CDR1 is SGHRS and CDR2 is YFSETQ.

The chain joins TRBV11-2 to TRBJ2-1; possible D gene TRBD1, 5 bases. Germline lookup yields CDR1 SGHAT and CDR2 FQNNGV. CDR3 length: 17 residues. Deletions cut 5 bases from V and 6 bases from J, with 23 bases between. CDR3 sequence reads: CASSLTRETSRGNEQFF. For the CDR3, the DNA is TGTGCCAGCAGCCTCACGAGAGAGACTTCTAGGGGCAATGAGCAGTTCTTC. Full variable domain (outside the CDR3, taken from reference TRBV11-2 and TRBJ2-1): EAGVAQSPRYKIIEKRQSVAFWCNPISGHATLYWYQQILGQGPKLLIQFQNNGVVDDSQLPKDRFSAERLKGVDSTLKIQPAKLEDSAVYLCASSLTRETSRGNEQFFGPGTRLTVL.

The rearrangement joins TRBV7-6 to TRBJ2-5, with D perhaps matching TRBD2 (6 bases). V shed 2 bases and J shed 0 bases, with 16 bases lying between them. Germline values: CDR1 SGHVS, CDR2 FNYEAQ. The CDR3 has 17 amino acids. The CDR3, as DNA: TGTGCCAGCAGCTTAATTCCCCCCGGCGGGGACCAAGAGACCCAGTACTTC. This gives the protein CASSLIPPGGDQETQYF.

In this sample, this clone turned up once. V gene TRBV5-1 combines with J gene TRBJ2-3; D unresolved. The germline V and J ends were trimmed by 4 bases and 2 bases, with 17 bases remaining between them. This CDR3 is built from 16 residues. Germline CDR1 SGHRS, CDR2 YFSETQ. The CDR3 bases are TGCGCCAGCAGCCCTAGGGCCGCCACGACCACAGATACGCAGTATTTT. Protein product: CASSPRAATTTDTQYF.

About this clone itself: Different DNA sequences within this sample yield the same CDR3. The CDR3 region has the DNA TGTGCCAGCAGCGTCAGGGGGAACACTGAAGCTTTCTTT. Its translation: CASSVRGNTEAFF. This chain joins TRBV9 and TRBJ1-1; D is possibly TRBD1 (6 bases). From germline, CDR1 is SGDLS and CDR2 YYNGEE. This CDR3 is built from 13 residues. The germline V and J ends were trimmed by 2 bases and 1 base, with 6 bases remaining between them.

This CDR3 reads CASSPRGGRVVETQYF. The CDR3 coding sequence is TGTGCCAGCAGTCCCAGGGGCGGGAGGGTTGTAGAGACCCAGTACTTC. The chain couples TRBV6-6 to TRBJ2-5; 9 bases match TRBD2. The CDR3 spans 16 residues. The V and J ends lost 5 bases and 4 bases, in that order; junction bases with no gene match: 11. Germline V gene data show CDR1 as MNHNY and CDR2 as SVGAGI (reference sequence).

The chain recombines TRBV7-9 with TRBJ2-1, with D perhaps TRBD2 (5 bases). The ends were cut back, 1 base at V and 4 bases at J, with 8 bases in the middle. The CDR3 has 14 amino acids. CDR1 and CDR2 (germline): SEHNR, FQNEAQ (reference sequence). This CDR3 reads CASSLVSVYNEQFF. DNA of the CDR3: TGTGCCAGCAGCTTAGTTAGCGTTTACAATGAGCAGTTCTTC.

The rearrangement links TRBV4-1 to TRBJ2-7, with TRBD1 matching over 7 bases. This CDR3 spans 15 amino acids. V trimming: 2 bases; J trimming: 2 bases; junction bases outside the gene matches: 6. In germline, CDR1 is MGHRA, CDR2 YSYEKL. The CDR3 region has the DNA TGCGCCAGCAGCCAACCCGGGACAGCAGCCTACGAGCAGTACTTC. Its protein is CASSQPGTAAYEQYF.

J is TRBJ2-5 and V is TRBV10-1; D gene uncertain. This CDR3 has 15 residues. Germline CDR1 reads WNHNN; CDR2 reads SYGVQD (reference sequence). V lost 5 bases to trimming and J lost 5 bases, with 18 bases between them. The CDR3 reads CASSKDGRSWETQYF. The CDR3 nucleotides read TGCGCCAGCAGTAAGGACGGAAGGAGTTGGGAGACCCAGTACTTC.

The V and J genes are TRBV7-9 and TRBJ1-1; D call uncertain. Germline V gene lookup returns CDR1 SEHNR and CDR2 FQNEAQ (reference sequence). V lost 1 base and J lost 4, with 7 bases in between. The CDR3 is made up of 13 amino acids. The CDR3, as DNA: TGTGCCAGCAGCTTAGAACAGATCACTGAAGCTTTCTTT. Protein product: CASSLEQITEAFF.

This chain joins TRBV10-3 and TRBJ2-7; TRBD1 might be the D (6 bases). Per germline, CDR1 ENHRY and CDR2 SYGVKD. The CDR3 covers 14 residues. V was shortened by 4 bases and J by 2 bases, with 12 bases between the two germline ends. Here the CDR3 reads CAISAHRETYEQYF. DNA of the CDR3: TGTGCCATCAGTGCTCACAGGGAAACCTACGAGCAGTACTTC.

This clone was detected only a few times. CDR3 nucleotide sequence: TGTGCCAGCAGCTTGCGACAAAACTATGGCTACACCTTC. Its translation: CASSLRQNYGYTF. The chain links TRBV5-6 to TRBJ1-2, with no clear D. V was cut by 1 base and J by 2 bases, with 6 bases left in between. The CDR3 has 13 amino acids. CDR1 is SGHDT, CDR2 YYEEEE, per germline.

The chain uses TRBV6-5 and TRBJ2-7; 7 nucleotides agree with TRBD1. V lost 1 base, J lost 5 bases, and 8 bases stayed unmatched. The CDR3 spans 15 residues. The germline V gene encodes CDR1 MNHEY and CDR2 SVGAGI. CDR3 region: CASSYWETGTDEQYF. CDR3 coding DNA: TGTGCCAGCAGTTACTGGGAGACAGGGACGGACGAGCAGTACTTC.

The CDR3 bases are TGTGCCAGCCGTCAACGGCGGGGCGGCTACGAGCAGTACTTC. Amino acid sequence: CASRQRRGGYEQYF. V gene TRBV6-6 combines with J gene TRBJ2-7, with D perhaps TRBD2 (6 bases). Trimming stripped 8 bases from V and 3 bases from J, with 17 bases between. This CDR3 spans 14 amino acids. Germline lookup yields CDR1 MNHNY and CDR2 SVGAGI (reference sequence).

The chain is built from TRBV5-5 and TRBJ1-1; 9 nucleotides line up with TRBD1. J gave up 4 bases and V 4 bases, and 5 bases lay outside the gene matches. Germline CDR1 is SGHKS and CDR2 is YYEKEE (reference sequence). This CDR3 has 14 residues. This CDR3 is CASSLTTGGTEAFF. CDR3 bases: TGTGCCAGCAGCCTCACGACAGGGGGCACTGAAGCTTTCTTT.

This clone was picked up one time. The CDR3, as DNA: TGCGCCAGCAGCTCGGGGCCAAAAGCGGGATACACAGATACGCAGTATTTT. This translates into CASSSGPKAGYTDTQYF. This chain joins TRBV5-1 and TRBJ2-3, with 7 nucleotides matching TRBD2. The germline gives CDR1 SGHRS, CDR2 YFSETQ. Unmatched junction bases numbered 12, after V lost 3 bases and J lost 2 bases. The CDR3 covers 17 residues. Together with reference TRBV5-1 and TRBJ2-3, the CDR3 gives the full variable domain: KAGVTQTPRYLIKTRGQQVTLSCSPISGHRSVSWYQQTPGQGLQFLFEYFSETQRNKGNFPGRFSGRQFSNSRSEMNVSTLELGDSALYLCASSSGPKAGYTDTQYFGPGTRLTVL.